This TCR beta chain was recorded in a study of OX40 agonist ivuxolimab in advanced cancers. About the study: Intravenous ivuxolimab was administered to patients every 2 weeks at 0.01 to 10 mg/kg. Of the patients, three showed partial responses, one with hepatocellular carcinoma and two with cutaneous melanoma.

Measured with immunoSEQ multiplex PCR; TCRdb has only the in-frame clones, and not every one. The table lists about 16,000 clones, 90% of them singletons. The CDR3 runs to 11 residues. This clone is categorized as medium-sized. Sample: CD4+ or CD8+ T cells sorted from blood, taken in a trial of the OX40 agonist ivuxolimab. The chain joins TRBV21-1 to TRBJ2-5. TRBV21-1 corresponds to a pseudogene. The receptor comes from an adult with an advanced solid tumor such as melanoma, head and neck, liver or kidney cancer. The CDR3 spells CASRHGETQYF. The CDR3 region has the DNA TGTGCCAGCCGGCATGGTGAGACCCAGTACTTC.